The 21 T cell receptor beta chains below were found in one sample sequenced in a study of cytomegalovirus exposure and HLA in healthy donors (TCRdb year 2017). Library prep was done by the immunoSEQ multiplex PCR assay. For the multiplex PCR, a mixture combining 60 forward primers for TCR Vbeta segments and 13 reverse primers for TCR Jbeta segments was used. In TCRdb, the immuneACCESS table is reduced to in-frame sequences with V and J assigned. These tables do not hold every clone; where another copy was compared, an unresolved V gene accounts for under half, and the others remain unexplained. Across this sample there are some 130,000 clones, with roughly four fifths seen only once. About 7.4% of the sample is in the top ten clones. The specimen was PBMCs. The receptors here all came from a woman between 50 and 59 years old in good health and CMV-seropositive.

This clone is a singleton in its sample. The V call is TRBV5-4, the J call TRBJ2-7, with a weak D call TRBD2 (5 bases). The CDR3 is 14 amino acids. The V end lost 4 bases, the J end lost 3 bases, and 14 bases lay between the germline ends. Germline-derived CDR1 and CDR2 are SGHNT and YYREEE (reference sequence). The CDR3 region has the DNA TGTGCCAGCAGCGGAAATAGCGTGAACTACGAGCAGTACTTC. Its translation is CASSGNSVNYEQYF.

The chain uses TRBV29-1 and TRBJ2-3; D not resolved. CDR1 and CDR2 (germline): SQVTM, ANQGSEA. The CDR3 consists of 11 residues. CDR3 nucleotide sequence: TGCAGTGCGAGTAGCACAGATACGCAGTATTTT. Its protein is CSASSTDTQYF.

The J gene is TRBJ2-1, the V gene TRBV6-5, with D unresolved. Germline V gives CDR1 MNHEY, CDR2 SVGAGI. This CDR3 contains 15 residues. V lost 5 bases to trimming and J lost 7 bases, with 18 bases between them. CDR3 sequence (DNA): TGTGCCAGCAGTCCTCTCTCTAGAGGATGGAATGAGCAGTTCTTC. The encoded protein is CASSPLSRGWNEQFF.

In nucleotides, the CDR3 is TGTGCCAGCAGCAAAGTTCAGGGAGACAGGAACGAAGCTTTCTTT. Encoded protein: CASSKVQGDRNEAFF. The V and J genes are TRBV21-1 and TRBJ1-1; TRBD1, the table's D call, lacks a check against the DNA. TRBV21-1 is shown as a pseudogene. The length of the CDR3 is 15 residues.

Only one count was recorded for this clone. The chain combines TRBV27 with TRBJ2-5, with TRBD2 matching 11 bases. The J call could be wrong; TRBJ2-7 is a better fit for the DNA end. The germline gives CDR1 MNHEY, CDR2 SMNVEV (reference sequence). CDR3 size: 15 residues. CDR3 DNA: TGTGCCAGCAGTTTATATAGCGGGGGGGCCTACGAGCAGTACTTC. This codes for CASSLYSGGAYEQYF.

CDR3 sequence: CASYGNSYEQYF. The CDR3 DNA reads TGTGCCAGCTACGGGAACTCCTACGAGCAGTACTTC. J is TRBJ2-7 and V is TRBV6-5, with a tentative D call TRBD2 (5 bases). The CDR3 loop spans 12 amino acids. CDR1 MNHEY and CDR2 SVGAGI come from the germline V gene. V dropped 8 bases and J dropped 0 bases, with 8 bases sitting between them.

The chain's CDR3 is CASSLGLAGYEQYF. The CDR3 DNA follows: TGTGCCAGCAGCTTAGGTCTAGCGGGCTACGAGCAGTACTTC. The V and J genes are TRBV13 and TRBJ2-7; 8 bases align to TRBD2. Germline CDR1 and CDR2: PRHDT and FYEKMQ (reference sequence). V was pared by 0 bases and J by 3 bases, with 1 base of the junction left unmatched. There are 14 residues in the CDR3.

V and J are TRBV27 and TRBJ1-1, with D maybe TRBD1 (5 bases). This CDR3 is 13 amino acids long. The germline V gene has CDR1 MNHEY and CDR2 SMNVEV (reference sequence). Trimming removed 8 bases at V and 1 base at J, with 11 bases between. The CDR3, as DNA: TGTGCCAGCTTGGGGAGGGGGAACACTGAAGCTTTCTTT. Protein: CASLGRGNTEAFF.

This rearrangement joins TRBV5-1 to TRBJ2-5, with 8 bases that match TRBD1. The CDR3 length is 14 residues. The trim removed 0 bases at V and 5 bases at J, leaving 3 bases unmatched. The germline V gene encodes CDR1 SGHRS and CDR2 YFSETQ. Written as DNA, the CDR3 is TGCGCCAGCAGCTTGGGGACAGGGAAGGAGACCCAGTACTTC. Translating it yields CASSLGTGKETQYF.

The chain has TRBV19 and TRBJ1-1, with 7 bases matching TRBD1. V lost 3 bases, J lost 0 bases, and 10 bases stayed unmatched. Germline CDR1 and CDR2: LNHDA and SQIVND (reference sequence). The CDR3 runs 17 residues. CDR3 sequence reads: CASSIIQTGHMNTEAFF. The CDR3 nucleotides read TGTGCCAGTAGTATTATTCAGACAGGGCACATGAACACTGAAGCTTTCTTT. Full variable domain (remainder filled in from reference TRBV19 and TRBJ1-1): DGGITQSPKYLFRKEGQNVTLSCEQNLNHDAMYWYRQDPGQGLRLIYYSQIVNDFQKGDIAEGYSVSREKKESFPLTVTSAQKNPTAFYLCASSIIQTGHMNTEAFFGQGTRLTVV.

The chain joins TRBV7-9 to TRBJ1-1, with unresolved D. The ends were cut back, 1 base at V and 5 bases at J, with 8 bases in the middle. This CDR3 region has 13 residues. The germline gives CDR1 SEHNR, CDR2 FQNEAQ (reference sequence). Written as DNA, the CDR3 is TGTGCCAGCAGCTTAGATTGGCGGACTGAAGCTTTCTTT. This gives the protein CASSLDWRTEAFF.

The chain couples TRBV9 to TRBJ1-1; tentative D call: TRBD1 (6 bases). The germline CDR1 and CDR2 sequences are SGDLS and YYNGEE. This CDR3 comprises 15 residues. V shed 2 bases and J shed 1 base, with 12 bases lying between them. The chain's CDR3 is CASSVGDTSNTEAFF. DNA for the CDR3: TGTGCCAGCAGCGTCGGGGACACTTCGAACACTGAAGCTTTCTTT. Based on the CDR3 plus reference TRBV9 and TRBJ1-1, the full variable domain is DSGVTQTPKHLITATGQRVTLRCSPRSGDLSVYWYQQSLDQGLQFLIQYYNGEERAKGNILERFSAQQFPDLHSELNLSSLELGDSALYFCASSVGDTSNTEAFFGQGTRLTVV.

This chain links TRBV15 with TRBJ2-1; 9 bases agree with TRBD2. After removal of 0 bases from V and 12 bases from J, the junction contained 9 bases not matched to a gene. Germline V gene lookup returns CDR1 LNHNV and CDR2 YYDKDF (reference sequence). The CDR3 is 15 residues long. The CDR3 coding sequence is TGTGCCACCAGCAGAGATAGGGGACTAGCCCTCATGCAGTTCTTC. Amino acid sequence: CATSRDRGLALMQFF.

The chain recombines TRBV21-1 with TRBJ1-4; TRBD1 is the table's D call and was not checked against the DNA. TRBV21-1 is an annotated pseudogene. The CDR3 runs 14 residues. The CDR3 here is CASSKHRINEKLFF. CDR3 nucleotide sequence: TGTGCCAGCAGCAAGCACAGGATTAATGAAAAACTGTTTTTT.

Details on this clone: Mismatch with germline at one junction end may stem from a read error. The rearrangement links TRBV4-1 to TRBJ1-2, with D unclear. CDR1 and CDR2 (germline): MGHRA, YSYEKL. The CDR3 length is 13 residues. Here the CDR3 reads CASSQEEGYRYTF. The DNA for the CDR3 is TGCGCCAGCAGCCAAGAGGAGGGCTATCGCTACACCTTC.

The chain recombines TRBV25-1 with TRBJ2-3; TRBD1 aligns across 7 bases. From germline, CDR1 is MGHDK and CDR2 SYGVNS. The CDR3 covers 14 residues. Trimming at V came to 1 base and at J to 6 bases, leaving 4 bases not matched to a gene. The CDR3 DNA reads as TGTGCCAGCAGTGAATCCTTACAGGGGGATACGCAGTATTTT. It translates to CASSESLQGDTQYF.

There are a few counts of this clone. The chain has TRBV7-2 and TRBJ1-1; the match to TRBD1 covers 10 bases. This CDR3 is built from 13 residues. Germline trimming cut 3 bases from V and 9 bases from J; bases unmatched to any gene: 4. Looked up from germline, CDR1 is SGHTA and CDR2 is FQGNSA. The CDR3: CASSFGTGDKAFF. CDR3 nucleotide sequence: TGTGCCAGCAGCTTCGGGACAGGGGATAAAGCTTTCTTT.

The V gene is TRBV7-9, the J gene TRBJ1-2; TRBD1 matches at 8 bases. The germline gives CDR1 SEHNR, CDR2 FQNEAQ (reference sequence). V dropped 2 bases and J dropped 8; count of bases not matched to a gene: 13. CDR3 length equals 16 residues. CDR3: CASSLLRTGNKQGYTF. The CDR3 coding sequence is TGTGCCAGCAGCTTACTCCGGACAGGGAATAAGCAGGGCTACACCTTC.

This clone was counted between two and nine times. V and J are TRBV5-1 and TRBJ1-1, with D possibly TRBD1 on 6 matching bases. The CDR3 is 15 amino acids. Germline V gives CDR1 SGHRS, CDR2 YFSETQ. Trimming took off 0 bases at V and 3 bases at J, with 12 bases between the two ends. The CDR3 region is CASSLGEQGHTEAFF. The CDR3 DNA sequence: TGCGCCAGCAGCTTGGGGGAACAGGGACACACTGAAGCTTTCTTT.

V gene TRBV5-1 combines with J gene TRBJ2-3, with D perhaps matching TRBD2 (7 bases). Deletions cut 0 bases from V and 6 bases from J, with 11 bases between. The CDR3 spans 14 residues. Germline V lookup: CDR1 SGHRS, CDR2 YFSETQ. The CDR3 loop reads CASSLGGGPDTQYF. CDR3 coding DNA: TGCGCCAGCAGCTTGGGGGGGGGCCCCGATACGCAGTATTTT. Using reference TRBV5-1 and TRBJ2-3 for the parts outside the CDR3, the full variable domain is KAGVTQTPRYLIKTRGQQVTLSCSPISGHRSVSWYQQTPGQGLQFLFEYFSETQRNKGNFPGRFSGRQFSNSRSEMNVSTLELGDSALYLCASSLGGGPDTQYFGPGTRLTVL.

The table lists this clone with a few counts. The chain joins TRBV9 to TRBJ2-1; possible D gene TRBD2, 7 bases. The CDR3 has 13 residues. Between the trimmed V and J ends, which lost 0 bases and 9 bases, there was a span of 10 bases. CDR1 is SGDLS and CDR2 is YYNGEE in the germline V gene. The CDR3 DNA is TGTGCCAGCAGCGTAGGGGGGGGCGGTGAGCAGTTCTTC. Translating it yields CASSVGGGGEQFF.